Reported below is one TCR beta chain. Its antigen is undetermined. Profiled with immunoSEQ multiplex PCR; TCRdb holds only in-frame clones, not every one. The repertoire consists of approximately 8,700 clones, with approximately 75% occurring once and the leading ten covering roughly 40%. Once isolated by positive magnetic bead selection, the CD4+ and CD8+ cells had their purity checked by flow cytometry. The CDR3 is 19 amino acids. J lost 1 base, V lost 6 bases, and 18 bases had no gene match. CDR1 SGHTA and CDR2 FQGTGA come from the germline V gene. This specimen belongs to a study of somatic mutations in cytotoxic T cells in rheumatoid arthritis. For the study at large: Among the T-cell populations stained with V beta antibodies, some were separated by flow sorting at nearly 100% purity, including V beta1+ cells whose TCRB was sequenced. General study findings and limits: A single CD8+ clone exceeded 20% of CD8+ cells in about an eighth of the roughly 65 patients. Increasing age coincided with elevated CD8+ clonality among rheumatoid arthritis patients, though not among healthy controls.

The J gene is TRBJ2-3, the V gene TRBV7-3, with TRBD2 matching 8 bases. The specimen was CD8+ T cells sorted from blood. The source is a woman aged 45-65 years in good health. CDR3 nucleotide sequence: TGTGCCAGCAGTCAGGGACCGCGGGGGGAGAAGGGTGGCACAGATACGCAGTATTTT. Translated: CASSQGPRGEKGGTDTQYF.